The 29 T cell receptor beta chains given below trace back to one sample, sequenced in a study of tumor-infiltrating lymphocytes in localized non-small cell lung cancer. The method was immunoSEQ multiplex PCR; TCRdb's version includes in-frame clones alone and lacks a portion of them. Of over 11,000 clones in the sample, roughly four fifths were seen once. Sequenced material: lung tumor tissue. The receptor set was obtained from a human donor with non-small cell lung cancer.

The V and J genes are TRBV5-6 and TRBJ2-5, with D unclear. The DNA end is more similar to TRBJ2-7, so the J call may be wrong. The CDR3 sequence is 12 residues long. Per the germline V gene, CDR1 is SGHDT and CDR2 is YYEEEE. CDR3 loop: CASSLGGHEQYF. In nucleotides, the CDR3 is TGTGCCAGCAGCTTGGGCGGTCACGAGCAGTACTTC.

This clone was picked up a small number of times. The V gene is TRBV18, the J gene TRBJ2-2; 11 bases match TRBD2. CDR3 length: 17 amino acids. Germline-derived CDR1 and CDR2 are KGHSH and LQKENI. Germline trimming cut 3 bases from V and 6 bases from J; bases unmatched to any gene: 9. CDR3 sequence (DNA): TGTGCCAGCTCACCTCCGCAACTAGCGGGAGTAGCCGGGGAGCTGTTTTTT. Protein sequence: CASSPPQLAGVAGELFF.

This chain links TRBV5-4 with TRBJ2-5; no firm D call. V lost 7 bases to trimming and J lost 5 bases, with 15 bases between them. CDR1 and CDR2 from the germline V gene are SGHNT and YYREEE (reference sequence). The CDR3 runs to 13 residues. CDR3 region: CASRPLGWETQYF. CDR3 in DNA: TGTGCCAGCCGCCCCCTAGGGTGGGAGACCCAGTACTTC.

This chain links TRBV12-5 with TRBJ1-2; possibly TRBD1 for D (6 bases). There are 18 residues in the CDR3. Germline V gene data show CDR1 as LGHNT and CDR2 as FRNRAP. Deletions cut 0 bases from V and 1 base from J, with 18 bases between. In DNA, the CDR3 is TGTGCTAGTGGTTTGGTAGGTCACAGGGAGTGGGGTAACTATGGCTACACCTTC. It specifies CASGLVGHREWGNYGYTF.

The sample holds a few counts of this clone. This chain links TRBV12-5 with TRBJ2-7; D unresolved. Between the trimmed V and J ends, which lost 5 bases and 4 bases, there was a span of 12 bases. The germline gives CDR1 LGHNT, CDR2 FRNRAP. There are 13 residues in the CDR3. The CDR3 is CASGSPKGYEQYF. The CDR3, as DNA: TGTGCTAGTGGTAGCCCCAAGGGATACGAGCAGTACTTC.

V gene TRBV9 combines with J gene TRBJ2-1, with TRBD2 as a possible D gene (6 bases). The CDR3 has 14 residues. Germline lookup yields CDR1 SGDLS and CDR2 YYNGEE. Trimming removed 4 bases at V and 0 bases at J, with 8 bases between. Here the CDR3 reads CASSLGSSYNEQFF. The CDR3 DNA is TGTGCCAGCAGCCTCGGGAGCTCCTACAATGAGCAGTTCTTC.

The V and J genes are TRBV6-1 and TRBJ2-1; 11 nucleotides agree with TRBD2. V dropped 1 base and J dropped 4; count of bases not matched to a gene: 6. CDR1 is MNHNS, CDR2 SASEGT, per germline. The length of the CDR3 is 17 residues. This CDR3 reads CASSEVASGRFYNEQFF. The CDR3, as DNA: TGTGCCAGCAGTGAAGTTGCTAGCGGGAGGTTTTACAATGAGCAGTTCTTC.

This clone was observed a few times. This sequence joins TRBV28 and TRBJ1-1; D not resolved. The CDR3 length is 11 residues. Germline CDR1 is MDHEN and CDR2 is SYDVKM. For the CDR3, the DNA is TGTGGGACCCAAACCGACACTGAAGCTTTCTTT. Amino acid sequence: CGTQTDTEAFF.

CDR3: CASSEHPVVEMLFF. CDR3 bases: TGTGCCAGCAGCGAACATCCGGTGGTAGAGATGCTGTTCTTC. The chain recombines TRBV21-1 with TRBJ2-1. TRBV21-1 is a recognized pseudogene. The CDR3 runs 14 residues.

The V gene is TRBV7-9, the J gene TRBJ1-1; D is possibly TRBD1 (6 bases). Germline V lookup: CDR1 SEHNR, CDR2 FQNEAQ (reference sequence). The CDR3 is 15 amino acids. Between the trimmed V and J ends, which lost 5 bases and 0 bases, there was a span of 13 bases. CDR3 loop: CASSERTELNTEAFF. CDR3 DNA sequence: TGTGCCAGCAGCGAGAGGACAGAACTGAACACTGAAGCTTTCTTT.

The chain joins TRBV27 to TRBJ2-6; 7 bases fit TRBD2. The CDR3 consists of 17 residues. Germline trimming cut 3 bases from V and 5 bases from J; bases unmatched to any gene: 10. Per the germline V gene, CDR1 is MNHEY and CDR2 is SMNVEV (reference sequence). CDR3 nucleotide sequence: TGTGCCAGCAGTTTCTCTGGGAGGGCCGATAGGGCCAACGTCCTGACTTTC. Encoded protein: CASSFSGRADRANVLTF.

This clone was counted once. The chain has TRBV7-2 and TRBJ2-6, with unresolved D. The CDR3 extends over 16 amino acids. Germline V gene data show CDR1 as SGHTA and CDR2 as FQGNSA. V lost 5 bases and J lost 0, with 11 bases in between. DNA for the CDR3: TGTGCCAGCAGCATACAGTTTTTCTCTGGGGCCAACGTCCTGACTTTC. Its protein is CASSIQFFSGANVLTF.

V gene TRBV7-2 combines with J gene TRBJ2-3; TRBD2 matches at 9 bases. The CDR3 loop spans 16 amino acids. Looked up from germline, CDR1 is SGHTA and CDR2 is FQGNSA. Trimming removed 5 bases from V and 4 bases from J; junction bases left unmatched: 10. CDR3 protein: CASSPVAGARADTQYF. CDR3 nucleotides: TGTGCCAGCAGCCCGGTAGCGGGGGCCCGGGCAGATACGCAGTATTTT. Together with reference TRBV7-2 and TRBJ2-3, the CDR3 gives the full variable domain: GAGVSQSPSNKVTEKGKDVELRCDPISGHTALYWYRQSLGQGLEFLIYFQGNSAPDKSGLPSDRFSAERTGGSVSTLTIQRTQQEDSAVYLCASSPVAGARADTQYFGPGTRLTVL.

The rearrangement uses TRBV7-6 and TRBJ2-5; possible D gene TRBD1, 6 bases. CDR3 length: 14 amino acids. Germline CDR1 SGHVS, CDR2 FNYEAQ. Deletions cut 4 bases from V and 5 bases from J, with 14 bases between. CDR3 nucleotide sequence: TGTGCCAGCAGCTCCACCGGACAGTGGGAGACCCAGTACTTC. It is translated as CASSSTGQWETQYF.

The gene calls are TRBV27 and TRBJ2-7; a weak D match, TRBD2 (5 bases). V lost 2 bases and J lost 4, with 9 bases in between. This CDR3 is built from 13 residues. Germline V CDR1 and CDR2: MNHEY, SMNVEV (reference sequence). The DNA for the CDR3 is TGTGCCAGCAGTTTAGCGGGTCTGTACGAGCAGTACTTC. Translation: CASSLAGLYEQYF.

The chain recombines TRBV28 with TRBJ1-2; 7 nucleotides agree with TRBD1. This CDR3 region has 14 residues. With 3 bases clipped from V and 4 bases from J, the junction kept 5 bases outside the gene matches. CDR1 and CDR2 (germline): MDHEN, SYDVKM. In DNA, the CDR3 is TGTGCCAGCAGTTTTCGGACAGGTTCCTATGGCTACACCTTC. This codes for CASSFRTGSYGYTF.

The CDR3 region is CASSDAGYEPQHF. Here the CDR3 DNA reads TGTGCCAGCAGTGATGCGGGGTACGAGCCCCAGCATTTT. The chain employs TRBV25-1 and TRBJ1-5; D is ambiguous. CDR3 length equals 13 residues. The V end was cut by 3 bases, the J end by 8 bases, with 11 bases between. The germline V gene encodes CDR1 MGHDK and CDR2 SYGVNS.

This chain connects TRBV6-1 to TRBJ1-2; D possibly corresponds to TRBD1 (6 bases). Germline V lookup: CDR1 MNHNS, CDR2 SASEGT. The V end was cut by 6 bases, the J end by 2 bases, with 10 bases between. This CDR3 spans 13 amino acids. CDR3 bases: TGTGCCAGCAGATCTACAGGGAACTATGGCTACACCTTC. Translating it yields CASRSTGNYGYTF.

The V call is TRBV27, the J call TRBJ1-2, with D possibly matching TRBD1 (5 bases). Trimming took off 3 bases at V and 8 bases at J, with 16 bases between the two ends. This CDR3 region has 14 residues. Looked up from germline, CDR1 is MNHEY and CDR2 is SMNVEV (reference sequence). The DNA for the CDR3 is TGTGCCAGCAGTTTCTCCTGGGACGCATACGGCTACACCTTC. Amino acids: CASSFSWDAYGYTF.

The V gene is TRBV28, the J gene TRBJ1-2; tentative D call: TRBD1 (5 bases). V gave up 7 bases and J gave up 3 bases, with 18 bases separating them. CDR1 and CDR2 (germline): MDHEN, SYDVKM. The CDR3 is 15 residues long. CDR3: CASTRPGGEDYGYTF. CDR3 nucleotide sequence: TGTGCCAGCACCCGACCGGGGGGGGAAGACTATGGCTACACCTTC.

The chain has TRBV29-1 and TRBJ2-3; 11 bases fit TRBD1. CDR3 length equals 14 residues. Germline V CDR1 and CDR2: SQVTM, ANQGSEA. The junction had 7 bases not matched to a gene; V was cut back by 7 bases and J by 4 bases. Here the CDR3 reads CSGMDRGRPDTQYF. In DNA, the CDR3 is TGCAGCGGCATGGACAGGGGGCGTCCAGATACGCAGTATTTT.

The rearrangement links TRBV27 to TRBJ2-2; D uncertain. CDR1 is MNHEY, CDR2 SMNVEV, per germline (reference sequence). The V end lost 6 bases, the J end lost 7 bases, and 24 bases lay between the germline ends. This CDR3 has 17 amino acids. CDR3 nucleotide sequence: TGTGCCAGCAGCATTAGAGGAAGATTTTCGGACCTCGGGGAGCTGTTTTTT. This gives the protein CASSIRGRFSDLGELFF.

The CDR3 DNA reads TGTGCCAGCAGTTTGGCGGCTGGGGTTAGCACAGATACGCAGTATTTT. This sequence encodes CASSLAAGVSTDTQYF. The chain combines TRBV27 with TRBJ2-3; D is unresolved. CDR1 and CDR2 (germline): MNHEY, SMNVEV (reference sequence). CDR3 length: 16 residues. V was trimmed by 3 bases and J by 0 bases, leaving 13 bases between them.

The CDR3 bases are TGTGCCAGCACGATCCGGGAGGTCAACTACGAGCAGTACTTC. This gives the protein CASTIREVNYEQYF. The chain is built from TRBV6-1 and TRBJ2-7, with 7 bases lining up with TRBD2. Per germline, CDR1 MNHNS and CDR2 SASEGT. CDR3 length equals 14 residues. V lost 7 bases to trimming and J lost 3 bases; unmatched junction nucleotides: 9.

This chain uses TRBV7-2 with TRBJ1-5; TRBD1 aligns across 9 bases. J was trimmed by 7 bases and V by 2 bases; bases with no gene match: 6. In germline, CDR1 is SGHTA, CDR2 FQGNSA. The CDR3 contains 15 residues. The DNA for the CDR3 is TGTGCCAGCAGCTTACTCGGACAGGGGCTACAGCCCCAGCATTTT. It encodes CASSLLGQGLQPQHF.

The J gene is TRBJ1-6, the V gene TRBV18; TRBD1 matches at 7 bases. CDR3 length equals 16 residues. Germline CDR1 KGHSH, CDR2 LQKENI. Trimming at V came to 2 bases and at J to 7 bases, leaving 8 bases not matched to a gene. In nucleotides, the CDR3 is TGTGCCAGCTCACCAAATCAGGGACAGATAAATTCACCCCTCCACTTT. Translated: CASSPNQGQINSPLHF.

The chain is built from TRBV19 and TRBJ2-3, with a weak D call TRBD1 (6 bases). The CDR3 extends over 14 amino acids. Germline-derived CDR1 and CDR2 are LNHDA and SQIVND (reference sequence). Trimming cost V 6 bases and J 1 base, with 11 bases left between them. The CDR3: CASRQGSGTDTQYF. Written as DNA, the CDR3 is TGTGCCAGTAGGCAGGGGTCTGGCACAGATACGCAGTATTTT.

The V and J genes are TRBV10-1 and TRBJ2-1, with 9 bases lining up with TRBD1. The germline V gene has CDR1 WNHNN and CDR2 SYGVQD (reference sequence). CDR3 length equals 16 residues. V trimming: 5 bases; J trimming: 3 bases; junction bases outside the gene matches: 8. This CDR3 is CASSSGTGFGYNEQFF. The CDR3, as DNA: TGCGCCAGCAGTTCCGGGACAGGGTTCGGCTACAATGAGCAGTTCTTC.

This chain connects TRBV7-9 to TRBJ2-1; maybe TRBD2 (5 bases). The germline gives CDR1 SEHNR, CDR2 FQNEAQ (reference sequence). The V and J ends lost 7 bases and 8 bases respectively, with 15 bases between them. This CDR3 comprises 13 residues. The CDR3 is CASTSSPGYEQFF. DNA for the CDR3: TGTGCCAGCACCTCTTCTCCGGGATATGAGCAGTTCTTC. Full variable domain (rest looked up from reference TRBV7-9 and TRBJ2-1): DTGVSQNPRHKITKRGQNVTFRCDPISEHNRLYWYRQTLGQGPEFLTYFQNEAQLEKSRLLSDRFSAERPKGSFSTLEIQRTEQGDSAMYLCASTSSPGYEQFFGPGTRLTVL.